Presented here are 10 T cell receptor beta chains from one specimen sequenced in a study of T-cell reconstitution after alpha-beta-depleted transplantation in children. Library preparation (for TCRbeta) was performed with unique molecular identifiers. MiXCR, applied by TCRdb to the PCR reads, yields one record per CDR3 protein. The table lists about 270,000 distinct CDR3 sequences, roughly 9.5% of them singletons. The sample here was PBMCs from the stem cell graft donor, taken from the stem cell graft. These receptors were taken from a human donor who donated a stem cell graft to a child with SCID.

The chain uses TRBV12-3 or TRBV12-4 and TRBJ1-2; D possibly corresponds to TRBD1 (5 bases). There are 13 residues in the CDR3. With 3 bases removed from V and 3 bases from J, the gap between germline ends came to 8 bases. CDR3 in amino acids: CASSFGAHYGYTF. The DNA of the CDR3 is TGTGCCAGCAGTTTCGGGGCCCACTATGGCTACACCTTC.

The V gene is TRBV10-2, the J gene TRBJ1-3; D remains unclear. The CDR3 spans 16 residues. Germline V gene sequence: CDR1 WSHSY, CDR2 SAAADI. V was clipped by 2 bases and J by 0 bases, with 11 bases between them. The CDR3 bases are TGCGCCAGCAGTGAGGAGCGAGGGAGCTCTGGAAACACCATATATTTT. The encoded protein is CASSEERGSSGNTIYF.

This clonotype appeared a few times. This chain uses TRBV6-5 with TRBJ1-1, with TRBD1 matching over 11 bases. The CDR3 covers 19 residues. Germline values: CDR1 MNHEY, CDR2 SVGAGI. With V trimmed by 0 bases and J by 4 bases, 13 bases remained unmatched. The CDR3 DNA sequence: TGTGCCAGCAGTTACTCGTTTTGGGACAGGGGGGCTGGCGGCACTGAAGCTTTCTTT. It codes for CASSYSFWDRGAGGTEAFF.

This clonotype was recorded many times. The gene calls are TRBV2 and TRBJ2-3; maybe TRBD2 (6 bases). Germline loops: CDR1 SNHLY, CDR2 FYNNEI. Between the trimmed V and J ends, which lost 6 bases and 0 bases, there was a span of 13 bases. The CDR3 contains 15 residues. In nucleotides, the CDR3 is TGTGCCAGCAGAGACCCGGGACTTAGCACAGATACGCAGTATTTT. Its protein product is CASRDPGLSTDTQYF.

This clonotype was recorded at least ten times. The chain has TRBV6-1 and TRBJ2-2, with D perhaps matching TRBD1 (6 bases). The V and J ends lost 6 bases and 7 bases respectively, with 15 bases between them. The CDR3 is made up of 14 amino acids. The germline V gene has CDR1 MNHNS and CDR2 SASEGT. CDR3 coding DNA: TGTGCCAGCAGGGCCGGGACACCGAACGGGGAGCTGTTTTTT. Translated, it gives CASRAGTPNGELFF.

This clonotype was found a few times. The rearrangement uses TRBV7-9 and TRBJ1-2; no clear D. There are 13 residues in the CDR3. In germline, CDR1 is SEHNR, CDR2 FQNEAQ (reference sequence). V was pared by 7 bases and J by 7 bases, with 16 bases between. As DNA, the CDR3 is TGTGCCAGCAACGCCTTGGGCCTCCGTGGCTACACCTTC. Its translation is CASNALGLRGYTF.

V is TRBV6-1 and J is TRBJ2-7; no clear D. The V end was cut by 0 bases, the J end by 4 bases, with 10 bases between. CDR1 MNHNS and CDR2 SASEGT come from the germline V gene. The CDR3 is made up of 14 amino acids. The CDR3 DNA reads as TGTGCCAGCAGTGAAGCGGCCAGGATTTACGAGCAGTACTTC. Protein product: CASSEAARIYEQYF.

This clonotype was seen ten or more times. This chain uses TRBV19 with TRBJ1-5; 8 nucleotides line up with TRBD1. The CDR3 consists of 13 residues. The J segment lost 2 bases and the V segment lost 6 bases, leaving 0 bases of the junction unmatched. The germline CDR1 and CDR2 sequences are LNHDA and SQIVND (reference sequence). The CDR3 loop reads CASRGQGNQPQHF. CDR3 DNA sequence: TGTGCCAGTAGGGGACAGGGCAATCAGCCCCAGCATTTT.

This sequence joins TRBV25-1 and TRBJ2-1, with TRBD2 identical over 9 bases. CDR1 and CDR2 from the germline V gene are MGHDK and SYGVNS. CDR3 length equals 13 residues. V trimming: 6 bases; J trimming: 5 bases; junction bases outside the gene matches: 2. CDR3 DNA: TGTGCCAGCAGAGAGCGGGGGGACAATGAGCAGTTCTTC. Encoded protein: CASRERGDNEQFF.

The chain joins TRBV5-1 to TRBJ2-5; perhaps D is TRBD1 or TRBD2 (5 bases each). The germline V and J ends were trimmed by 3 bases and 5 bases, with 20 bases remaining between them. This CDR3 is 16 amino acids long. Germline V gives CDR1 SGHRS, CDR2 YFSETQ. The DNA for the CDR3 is TGCGCCAGCAGCTCCGCCGGGGACCCTGGATGGGAGACCCAGTACTTC. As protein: CASSSAGDPGWETQYF.